One and the same sample provided the 2 T cell receptor beta chains below, sequenced in a study of technical replicates of blood from a few donors. Assay used: immunoSEQ multiplex PCR; TCRdb lists only in-frame clones, some missing. This sample carries just over 60,000 clones, around 87% of them seen once, and the ten largest clones take approximately 5.2%. The sequencing sample was made of PBMCs. These receptors all stem from a human donor in good health. Some clones in this sample may be carry-over from other donors' samples.

This chain uses TRBV9 with TRBJ2-2, with TRBD2 matching 9 bases. CDR1 and CDR2 from the germline V gene are SGDLS and YYNGEE. Trimming removed 5 bases from V and 4 bases from J; junction bases left unmatched: 6. This CDR3 spans 15 amino acids. CDR3 coding DNA: TGTGCCAGCAGTAGTCTAGCGGGGCTCACCGGGGAGCTGTTTTTT. Its translation: CASSSLAGLTGELFF. The entire variable domain, with the rest obtained from reference TRBV9 and TRBJ2-2, is as follows: DSGVTQTPKHLITATGQRVTLRCSPRSGDLSVYWYQQSLDQGLQFLIQYYNGEERAKGNILERFSAQQFPDLHSELNLSSLELGDSALYFCASSSLAGLTGELFFGEGSRLTVL.

The chain combines TRBV29-1 with TRBJ2-5; D is perhaps TRBD2 (6 bases). The V end was cut by 5 bases, the J end by 2 bases, with 15 bases between. The CDR3 extends over 14 amino acids. Per the germline V gene, CDR1 is SQVTM and CDR2 is ANQGSEA. CDR3 nucleotides: TGCAGCGTTCCACTACACGGGGGACAAGAGACCCAGTACTTC. Its protein is CSVPLHGGQETQYF.